The next 28 T cell receptor beta chains were all read from a single sample in a study of T cell responses to AZD1222 COVID-19 vaccine. Repertoires were generated with immunoSEQ multiplex PCR, while TCRdb's copy carries only in-frame clones and drops some. In the table there are 150,000 to 200,000 clones, 80% to 90% of which are singletons. The sequences come from peripheral blood, collected on day 0 of AZD1222 vaccination. These receptors all come from an adult in good health.

This clone occurred a few times. This rearrangement joins TRBV24-1 to TRBJ1-4; D uncertain. Germline lookup yields CDR1 KGHDR and CDR2 SFDVKD. This CDR3 is built from 15 residues. The ends were cut back, 4 bases at V and 7 bases at J, with 15 bases in the middle. The CDR3 sequence is CATSDPMGAGEKLFF. CDR3 bases: TGTGCCACCAGTGACCCGATGGGTGCGGGTGAAAAACTGTTTTTT.

A single count supports this clone. V and J are TRBV11-2 and TRBJ1-4; 7 bases are shared with TRBD1. V lost 2 bases to trimming and J lost 8 bases; unmatched junction nucleotides: 20. CDR1 and CDR2 from the germline V gene are SGHAT and FQNNGV. CDR3 length: 19 amino acids. The CDR3 here is CASSLPQGGRGSLKEKLFF. The CDR3 DNA is TGTGCCAGCAGCTTACCCCAGGGGGGAAGGGGATCCCTTAAGGAAAAACTGTTTTTT.

J is TRBJ1-1 and V is TRBV4-2; D not resolved. Germline V CDR1 and CDR2: LGHNA, YNFKEQ. The germline V and J ends were trimmed by 0 bases and 1 base, with 9 bases remaining between them. CDR3 length: 15 residues. Here the CDR3 reads CASSQEEQSNTEAFF. CDR3 DNA: TGTGCCAGCAGCCAAGAAGAACAATCGAACACTGAAGCTTTCTTT.

This chain connects TRBV5-1 to TRBJ2-2, with 7 nucleotides matching TRBD2. Germline V lookup: CDR1 SGHRS, CDR2 YFSETQ. V trimming: 4 bases; J trimming: 3 bases; junction bases outside the gene matches: 3. The CDR3 is made up of 14 amino acids. As DNA, the CDR3 is TGCGCCAGCAGCGCGGGGAGGGACACCGGGGAGCTGTTTTTT. As protein: CASSAGRDTGELFF.

The chain couples TRBV28 to TRBJ1-5, with 8 nucleotides matching TRBD1. CDR3 length: 14 amino acids. With V trimmed by 7 bases and J by 3 bases, 5 bases remained unmatched. Germline CDR1 MDHEN, CDR2 SYDVKM. The CDR3 DNA reads TGTGCCAGCATTCCAGGGGGCTACAATCAGCCCCAGCATTTT. Amino acids: CASIPGGYNQPQHF.

The sample holds one count of this clone. V usage is TRBV5-1 and J usage is TRBJ1-4, with D unresolved. Germline-derived CDR1 and CDR2 are SGHRS and YFSETQ. Trimming left V 5 bases short and J 4 bases short, with 18 bases between. CDR3 size: 16 residues. The CDR3 DNA is TGCGCCAGCAGGAAGAAAGGACCTACGAATAATGAAAAACTGTTTTTT. It specifies CASRKKGPTNNEKLFF.

This rearrangement joins TRBV6-5 to TRBJ2-1; 7 bases line up with TRBD1. V trimming: 0 bases; J trimming: 7 bases; junction bases outside the gene matches: 6. The CDR3 contains 15 residues. CDR1 is MNHEY, CDR2 SVGAGI, per germline. The CDR3 loop is CASSYSDGTANEQFF. CDR3 DNA sequence: TGTGCCAGCAGTTACTCGGACGGGACAGCGAATGAGCAGTTCTTC.

This clone showed up just a few times. The CDR3 sequence: CASSPLAVDNEQFF. CDR3 nucleotides: TGTGCCAGCAGCCCACTAGCGGTGGACAATGAGCAGTTCTTC. The rearrangement joins TRBV7-2 to TRBJ2-1, with TRBD2 matching 8 bases. V shed 5 bases, J shed 5 bases, and the junction held 5 bases outside the gene matches. This CDR3 is 14 amino acids long. The germline CDR1 and CDR2 sequences are SGHTA and FQGNSA.

V gene TRBV3-1 (or the pseudogene TRBV3-2) combines with J gene TRBJ1-5; no definite D call. The germline V gene encodes CDR1 LGHDT and CDR2 YNNKEL (reference sequence). The CDR3 loop spans 16 amino acids. The V and J ends lost 0 bases and 1 base respectively, with 10 bases between them. Here the CDR3 reads CASSQEGGSSNQPQHF. CDR3 bases: TGTGCCAGCAGCCAAGAAGGCGGGAGCAGCAATCAGCCCCAGCATTTT.

The chain combines TRBV4-2 with TRBJ2-7; the match to TRBD1 covers 7 bases. The V segment lost 0 bases and the J segment 2 bases; nucleotides outside the gene matches: 7. This CDR3 comprises 16 residues. Germline V lookup: CDR1 LGHNA, CDR2 YNFKEQ. The CDR3 loop reads CASSQDPRQGAYEQYF. The DNA for the CDR3 is TGTGCCAGCAGCCAAGATCCCCGACAGGGTGCCTACGAGCAGTACTTC.

The J gene is TRBJ1-2, the V gene TRBV19; no firm D call. The germline CDR1 and CDR2 sequences are LNHDA and SQIVND (reference sequence). V shed 2 bases and J shed 1 base, with 5 bases lying between them. The CDR3 contains 13 residues. The CDR3 region is CASSISDNYGYTF. As DNA, the CDR3 is TGTGCCAGTAGTATATCGGATAACTATGGCTACACCTTC.

The rearrangement uses TRBV2 and TRBJ1-2; D not resolved. Germline V CDR1 and CDR2: SNHLY, FYNNEI. The CDR3 runs 11 residues. Between the trimmed V and J ends, which lost 6 bases and 5 bases, there was a span of 7 bases. Here the CDR3 DNA reads TGTGCCAGCAGCCCCCAATATGGCTACACCTTC. As protein: CASSPQYGYTF.

This sequence joins TRBV6-6 and TRBJ1-3, with D possibly being TRBD1 (5 bases). Per germline, CDR1 MNHNY and CDR2 SVGAGI (reference sequence). The CDR3 covers 14 residues. Trimming removed 6 bases from V and 3 bases from J, with 12 bases in between. The CDR3 coding sequence is TGTGCCAGCAGGGAGGTGGGGCATGGAAACACCATATATTTT. Translating it yields CASREVGHGNTIYF.

This chain connects TRBV19 to TRBJ2-1; TRBD2 matches 11 bases. After removal of 9 bases from V and 4 bases from J, the junction contained 8 bases not matched to a gene. Germline V CDR1 and CDR2: LNHDA, SQIVND (reference sequence). CDR3 length equals 15 residues. The chain's CDR3 is CASQKLAGAYNEQFF. CDR3 DNA sequence: TGTGCCAGCCAAAAACTAGCGGGAGCATACAATGAGCAGTTCTTC.

The J gene is TRBJ2-4, the V gene TRBV6-5; D may be TRBD1 or TRBD2 (7 bases each). The CDR3 is 16 residues long. Trimming pared 4 bases from V and 4 bases from J, leaving 17 bases between. Germline CDR1 is MNHEY and CDR2 is SVGAGI. This CDR3 is CASSFETGRAKNIQYF. The CDR3 DNA reads as TGTGCCAGCAGTTTCGAGACAGGGAGGGCGAAAAACATTCAGTACTTC.

The chain is built from TRBV18 and TRBJ1-3; weak D call: TRBD1 (6 bases). V was pared by 4 bases and J by 0 bases, with 13 bases between. The germline V gene encodes CDR1 KGHSH and CDR2 LQKENI. The CDR3 length is 16 residues. Written as DNA, the CDR3 is TGTGCCAGCTCACTGGACAGAGGACTCTCTGGAAACACCATATATTTT. It is translated as CASSLDRGLSGNTIYF.

The rearrangement uses TRBV10-3 and TRBJ1-3; D not certain. The germline V gene encodes CDR1 ENHRY and CDR2 SYGVKD. Trimming left V 5 bases short and J 0 bases short, with 11 bases between. The CDR3 runs 15 residues. CDR3 region: CAISTGSSSGNTIYF. The CDR3, as DNA: TGTGCCATCAGTACCGGGTCCTCCTCTGGAAACACCATATATTTT.

DNA of the CDR3: TGTGCCAGCCTGGGGGGGAATAATGAAAAACTGTTTTTT. It translates to CASLGGNNEKLFF. The V call is TRBV28, the J call TRBJ1-4; D might be TRBD1 (5 bases). Trimming cost V 8 bases and J 4 bases, with 11 bases left between them. This CDR3 contains 13 residues. Per the germline V gene, CDR1 is MDHEN and CDR2 is SYDVKM.

CDR3 in amino acids: CASSEMPGGYGYTF. The CDR3 nucleotides read TGTGCCAGCAGTGAGATGCCGGGAGGTTATGGCTACACCTTC. The V and J genes are TRBV6-1 and TRBJ1-2; the D is unclear. Germline V CDR1 and CDR2: MNHNS, SASEGT. Trimming cost V 3 bases and J 5 bases, with 13 bases left between them. The CDR3 extends over 14 amino acids.

On this clone: The sample contains more than one DNA sequence encoding this CDR3. V gene TRBV5-1 combines with J gene TRBJ1-5; D is ambiguous. CDR3 length: 15 amino acids. Germline V gives CDR1 SGHRS, CDR2 YFSETQ. The ends were cut back, 4 bases at V and 0 bases at J, with 11 bases in the middle. The CDR3 DNA is TGCGCCAGCAGCCTCGGACCGTATAGCAATCAGCCCCAGCATTTT. Its protein is CASSLGPYSNQPQHF.

J is TRBJ1-2 and V is TRBV15; tentative D call: TRBD1 (6 bases). Between the trimmed V and J ends, which lost 1 base and 2 bases, there was a span of 8 bases. Germline CDR1 reads LNHNV; CDR2 reads YYDKDF (reference sequence). There are 14 residues in the CDR3. In DNA form, the CDR3 reads TGTGCCACCAGCAGAGGAGGGGGGAACTATGGCTACACCTTC. Protein sequence: CATSRGGGNYGYTF.

This clone was observed once. This chain links TRBV28 with TRBJ2-5; D remains ambiguous. Germline assignment: CDR1 MDHEN and CDR2 SYDVKM. The V and J ends lost 4 bases and 5 bases respectively, with 5 bases between them. This CDR3 region has 11 residues. In nucleotides, the CDR3 is TGTGCCAGCAGTTCTGAGGAGACCCAGTACTTC. Translating it yields CASSSEETQYF. The whole variable domain, filled in from reference TRBV28 and TRBJ2-5, reads DVKVTQSSRYLVKRTGEKVFLECVQDMDHENMFWYRQDPGLGLRLIYFSYDVKMKEKGDIPEGYSVSREKKERFSLILESASTNQTSMYLCASSSEETQYFGPGTRLLVL.

V usage is TRBV5-4 and J usage is TRBJ1-3; D is undetermined. Germline CDR1 and CDR2: SGHNT and YYREEE (reference sequence). The length of the CDR3 is 16 residues. Trimming cost V 0 bases and J 0 bases, with 10 bases left between them. CDR3 region: CASSLGGQFSGNTIYF. In DNA form, the CDR3 reads TGTGCCAGCAGCTTGGGAGGGCAGTTCTCTGGAAACACCATATATTTT.

A note on this clone: One end of the junction varies from germline; a read error may be responsible. This rearrangement joins TRBV11-2 to TRBJ1-6; the D gene is possibly TRBD1 (6 bases). CDR1 and CDR2 from the germline V gene are SGHAT and FQNNGV. The CDR3 runs 15 residues. The CDR3, as DNA: TGTGCCAGCAGCCTAGACAGGCCGTATAATTCACCCCTCCACTTT. Its protein is CASSLDRPYNSPLHF.

The chain has TRBV6-5 and TRBJ2-4; possible D gene TRBD1, 6 bases. The ends were cut back, 3 bases at V and 0 bases at J, with 9 bases in the middle. The CDR3 spans 15 residues. Germline CDR1 MNHEY, CDR2 SVGAGI. The chain's CDR3 is CASSYGQLAKNIQYF. The CDR3 nucleotides read TGTGCCAGCAGTTATGGACAGCTAGCCAAAAACATTCAGTACTTC.

V usage is TRBV7-9 and J usage is TRBJ2-7, with D hard to call. This CDR3 is built from 13 residues. Germline CDR1 is SEHNR and CDR2 is FQNEAQ (reference sequence). Trimming removed 0 bases at V and 3 bases at J, with 6 bases between. CDR3 protein: CASSLATSYEQYF. The CDR3 DNA sequence: TGTGCCAGCAGCTTAGCGACGAGCTACGAGCAGTACTTC. Drawing the rest from reference TRBV7-9 and TRBJ2-7, the complete variable domain is DTGVSQNPRHKITKRGQNVTFRCDPISEHNRLYWYRQTLGQGPEFLTYFQNEAQLEKSRLLSDRFSAERPKGSFSTLEIQRTEQGDSAMYLCASSLATSYEQYFGPGTRLTVT.

The rearrangement links TRBV12-3 or TRBV12-4 to TRBJ1-6; 9 bases agree with TRBD1. The V gene end was trimmed by 7 bases and the J gene end by 6 bases; junction bases not matched to a gene: 1. The CDR3 is 13 amino acids. CDR3 coding DNA: TGTGCCAGCACGGGACAGGGTAATTCACCCCTCCACTTT. Amino acid sequence: CASTGQGNSPLHF.

The rearrangement links TRBV11-1 to TRBJ2-7; possibly TRBD2 for D (7 bases). V lost 5 bases, J lost 6 bases, and 20 bases lay in between. Germline V gene data show CDR1 as SGHAT and CDR2 as FQDESV (reference sequence). This CDR3 region has 15 residues. CDR3 amino acids: CASSLMGGASGEQYF. CDR3 sequence (DNA): TGTGCCAGCAGCCTTATGGGGGGGGCGTCCGGCGAGCAGTACTTC.